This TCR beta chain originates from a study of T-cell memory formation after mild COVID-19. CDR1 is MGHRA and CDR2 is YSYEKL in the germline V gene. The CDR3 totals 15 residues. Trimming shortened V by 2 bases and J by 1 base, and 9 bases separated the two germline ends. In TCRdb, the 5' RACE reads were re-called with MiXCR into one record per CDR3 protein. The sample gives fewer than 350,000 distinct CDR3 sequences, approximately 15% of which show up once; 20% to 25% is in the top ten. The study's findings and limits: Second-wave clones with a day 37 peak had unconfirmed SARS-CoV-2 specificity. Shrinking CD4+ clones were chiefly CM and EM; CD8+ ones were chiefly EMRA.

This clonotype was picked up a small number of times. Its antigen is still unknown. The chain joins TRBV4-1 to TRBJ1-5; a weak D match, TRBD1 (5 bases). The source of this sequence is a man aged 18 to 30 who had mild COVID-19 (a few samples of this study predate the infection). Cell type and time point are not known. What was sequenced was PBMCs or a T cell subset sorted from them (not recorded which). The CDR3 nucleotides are TGCGCCAGCAGCCAAATTCGGGACAGCAATCAGCCCCAGCATTTT. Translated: CASSQIRDSNQPQHF.